What follows are 8 T cell receptor beta chains derived from one specimen sequenced in a study of OX40 agonist ivuxolimab in advanced cancers. The method was immunoSEQ multiplex PCR; TCRdb's version includes in-frame clones alone and lacks a portion of them. This sample carries 35,000 to 45,000 clones, just over 85% of them seen once, and the ten largest clones take 20% to 25%. The sequencing here drew on CD4+ or CD8+ T cells sorted from blood, taken in a trial of the OX40 agonist ivuxolimab. The receptors derive from an adult with an advanced solid tumor such as melanoma, head and neck, liver or kidney cancer.

CDR3 sequence: CASSQGLNEQYF. CDR3 DNA: TGTGCCAGCAGCCAGGGGCTTAACGAGCAGTACTTC. The J gene is TRBJ2-7, the V gene TRBV6-5, with D perhaps matching TRBD1 (6 bases). This CDR3 has 12 residues. Trimming left V 6 bases short and J 5 bases short, with 11 bases between. Germline V gene lookup returns CDR1 MNHEY and CDR2 SVGAGI.

The chain links TRBV7-6 to TRBJ1-4; 9 bases line up with TRBD1. Trimming cost V 5 bases and J 3 bases; bases outside gene matches: 7. The CDR3 is 16 amino acids. CDR1 and CDR2 (germline): SGHVS, FNYEAQ. CDR3 protein: CASSRDRATPNEKLFF. DNA for the CDR3: TGTGCCAGCAGCCGGGACAGGGCGACTCCTAATGAAAAACTGTTTTTT.

V and J are TRBV11-2 and TRBJ2-5; 7 positions match TRBD2. CDR1 and CDR2 (germline): SGHAT, FQNNGV. The CDR3 sequence is 14 residues long. Trimming at V came to 5 bases and at J to 0 bases, leaving 3 bases not matched to a gene. The CDR3 is CASSPGGYQETQYF. CDR3 sequence (DNA): TGTGCCAGCAGCCCCGGGGGGTACCAAGAGACCCAGTACTTC.

A few counts support this clone. This chain connects TRBV5-5 to TRBJ1-3; 7 nucleotides match TRBD1. Germline trimming cut 4 bases from V and 2 bases from J; bases unmatched to any gene: 3. The CDR3 spans 14 residues. From germline, CDR1 is SGHKS and CDR2 YYEKEE (reference sequence). For the CDR3, the DNA is TGTGCCAGCAGCACCGGGACAGCTGGAAACACCATATATTTT. Translated: CASSTGTAGNTIYF. The variable domain in full, with the rest retrieved from reference TRBV5-5 and TRBJ1-3, is DAGVTQSPTHLIKTRGQQVTLRCSPISGHKSVSWYQQVLGQGPQFIFQYYEKEERGRGNFPDRFSARQFPNYSSELNVNALLLGDSALYLCASSTGTAGNTIYFGEGSWLTVV.

This chain connects TRBV7-3 to TRBJ2-5; 10 bases map to TRBD2. The CDR3 has 15 residues. The V and J ends lost 5 bases and 0 bases, in that order; junction bases with no gene match: 3. Per the germline V gene, CDR1 is SGHTA and CDR2 is FQGTGA. CDR3 residues: CASSALAGYQETQYF. CDR3 sequence (DNA): TGTGCCAGCAGCGCACTAGCGGGGTACCAAGAGACCCAGTACTTC.

V gene TRBV5-6 combines with J gene TRBJ2-1, with D possibly being TRBD1 (6 bases). Trimming removed 2 bases from V and 3 bases from J, with 12 bases in between. This CDR3 spans 15 amino acids. CDR1 and CDR2 from the germline V gene are SGHDT and YYEEEE. The CDR3: CASSFTGSRYNEQFF. DNA for the CDR3: TGTGCCAGCAGCTTTACAGGGAGTCGCTACAATGAGCAGTTCTTC.

This clone was seen more than once but under ten times. This chain uses TRBV4-1 with TRBJ2-7; D not certain. CDR1 is MGHRA and CDR2 is YSYEKL in the germline V gene. The CDR3 spans 13 residues. The V and J ends lost 1 base and 1 base respectively, with 5 bases between them. CDR3 in DNA: TGCGCCAGCAGCCAAGTAGGTTCCTACGAGCAGTACGTC. Its protein product is CASSQVGSYEQYV.

Here the CDR3 DNA reads TGTGCCAGCAGCACCCCCACCGGGGAGCTGTTTTTT. It yields the protein CASSTPTGELFF. The chain uses TRBV11-1 and TRBJ2-2; D unclear. Looked up from germline, CDR1 is SGHAT and CDR2 is FQDESV (reference sequence). The length of the CDR3 is 12 residues. Trimming left V 5 bases short and J 4 bases short, with 5 bases between.